The 10 T cell receptor beta chains listed next were all sequenced from one sample in a study of CD8 T cells in Susac syndrome (dated 2019 in TCRdb). Library generation was performed with the immunoSEQ multiplex PCR assay. RNA was extracted using the RNeasy kit, and roughly 0.45 to 1 microgram was reverse transcribed with random hexamers. TCRdb's own reprocessing of the public reads used fastp at Q25 and MiXCR and kept productive beta chains. Each CDR3 protein appears once, grouped with its most common genes and DNA. This sample comprises roughly 130,000 distinct CDR3 sequences, roughly 95% of them detected only once. The leading ten clones occupy over 0.1% of the sample. The material sequenced was CD4+ T cells from PBMCs. These receptors were obtained from a human donor with multiple sclerosis.

The CDR3 bases are TGTGCCAGCAGTTTTGGACTAGCGGGGGGCGTCCAAGAGACCCAGTACTTC. The encoded protein is CASSFGLAGGVQETQYF. V usage is TRBV12-3 or TRBV12-4 and J usage is TRBJ2-5, with 14 bases matching TRBD2. V trimming: 3 bases; J trimming: 1 base; junction bases outside the gene matches: 4. The length of the CDR3 is 17 residues.

This clonotype was seen a single time. The chain joins TRBV5-6 to TRBJ2-7; D remains ambiguous. The V end was cut by 5 bases, the J end by 0 bases, with 15 bases between. Germline assignment: CDR1 SGHDT and CDR2 YYEEEE. The CDR3 runs 15 residues. In nucleotides, the CDR3 is TGTGCCAGCAGTCCACTGGGCAGGAGCTCCTACGAGCAGTACTTC. Amino acids: CASSPLGRSSYEQYF. Full variable domain (rest looked up from reference TRBV5-6 and TRBJ2-7): DAGVTQSPTHLIKTRGQQVTLRCSPKSGHDTVSWYQQALGQGPQFIFQYYEEEERQRGNFPDRFSGHQFPNYSSELNVNALLLGDSALYLCASSPLGRSSYEQYFGPGTRLTVT.

V is TRBV15 and J is TRBJ2-5, with D perhaps matching TRBD1 or TRBD2 (7 bases each). Looked up from germline, CDR1 is LNHNV and CDR2 is YYDKDF (reference sequence). CDR3 size: 15 residues. Trimming took 5 bases from V and 5 from J, leaving 18 bases between them. CDR3 sequence reads: CATSGDSGVVETQYF. In DNA form, the CDR3 reads TGTGCCACCAGCGGGGACAGCGGGGTTGTGGAGACCCAGTACTTC.

The rearrangement uses TRBV9 and TRBJ2-6; 11 positions match TRBD1. The CDR3 loop spans 18 amino acids. Per the germline V gene, CDR1 is SGDLS and CDR2 is YYNGEE. J gave up 2 bases and V 4 bases, and 8 bases lay outside the gene matches. CDR3 DNA sequence: TGTGCCAGCAGCAAGGGACAGGGGGTTAACGCTGGGGCCAACGTCCTGACTTTC. It encodes CASSKGQGVNAGANVLTF.

The rearrangement links TRBV20-1 to TRBJ1-2; possible D gene TRBD1, 5 bases. The CDR3 runs to 13 residues. CDR1 and CDR2 (germline): DFQATT, SNEGSKA (reference sequence). V lost 5 bases, J lost 2 bases, and 12 bases lay in between. The CDR3 protein is CSAYRGLNYGYTF. The CDR3 DNA follows: TGCAGTGCTTACCGGGGCCTAAACTATGGCTACACCTTC.

The V gene is TRBV20-1, the J gene TRBJ1-2; D is undetermined. Trimming left V 3 bases short and J 2 bases short, with 10 bases between. Germline loops: CDR1 DFQATT, CDR2 SNEGSKA (reference sequence). The CDR3 is 13 amino acids. The CDR3 protein is CSARSGQNYGYTF. CDR3 DNA sequence: TGCAGTGCTAGGTCAGGCCAGAACTATGGCTACACCTTC.

The rearrangement links TRBV29-1 to TRBJ2-1; D is undetermined. Trimming took off 4 bases at V and 4 bases at J, with 8 bases between the two ends. Germline V gene data show CDR1 as SQVTM and CDR2 as ANQGSEA. The length of the CDR3 is 12 residues. This CDR3 is CSVVGRYNEQFF. The CDR3 DNA is TGCAGCGTTGTCGGGCGATACAATGAGCAGTTCTTC.

The chain couples TRBV5-1 to TRBJ2-5, with a possible D match to TRBD1 (5 bases). Trimming took off 0 bases at V and 2 bases at J, with 11 bases between the two ends. The CDR3 length is 15 residues. Germline values: CDR1 SGHRS, CDR2 YFSETQ. The CDR3, as DNA: TGCGCCAGCAGCTTGGCGGCAGGGTGGCAAGAGACCCAGTACTTC. As protein: CASSLAAGWQETQYF.

This clonotype was seen more than once but under ten times. The V and J genes are TRBV7-2 and TRBJ1-1; D unresolved. Germline-derived CDR1 and CDR2 are SGHTA and FQGNSA. Trimming took off 5 bases at V and 1 base at J, with 5 bases between the two ends. CDR3 length: 12 residues. CDR3 residues: CASSRGNTEAFF. DNA for the CDR3: TGTGCCAGCAGCCGAGGGAACACTGAAGCTTTCTTT.

The chain carries TRBV18 and TRBJ1-5; D is uncertain. CDR1 and CDR2 (germline): KGHSH, LQKENI. The CDR3 is 13 amino acids. V dropped 1 base and J dropped 9 bases, with 10 bases sitting between them. In DNA, the CDR3 is TGTGCCAGCTCACCACGGGGAAGTCTGCCCCAGCATTTT. This sequence encodes CASSPRGSLPQHF. Complete variable domain (other parts from reference TRBV18 and TRBJ1-5): NAGVMQNPRHLVRRRGQEARLRCSPMKGHSHVYWYRQLPEEGLKFMVYLQKENIIDESGMPKERFSAEFPKEGPSILRIQQVVRGDSAAYFCASSPRGSLPQHFGDGTRLSIL.